Detailed here is one T cell receptor beta chain. The data were obtained in a study of blood T cells in healthy people across ages. CDR3 length: 14 amino acids. V lost 2 bases to trimming and J lost 2 bases, with 10 bases between them. Germline V lookup: CDR1 KGHSY, CDR2 FQNENV. A second roughly 7 to 11 cycle PCR used barcoded and J-beta primers. A template-switch adaptor containing 12 random nucleotides labeled each cDNA molecule. TCRdb re-derived calls from the 5' RACE reads in MiXCR, one entry per CDR3 protein. The sample lists roughly 1.7 million distinct CDR3 sequences, roughly 32% occurring once. The specimen was blood. This receptor was identified in a woman in her thirties in good health. The V gene is TRBV16, the J gene TRBJ2-7; a possible D gene is TRBD1 (6 bases). The CDR3 sequence is CASSQEGVPYEQYF. The CDR3 DNA reads TGTGCCAGCAGCCAAGAGGGGGTCCCCTACGAGCAGTACTTC.